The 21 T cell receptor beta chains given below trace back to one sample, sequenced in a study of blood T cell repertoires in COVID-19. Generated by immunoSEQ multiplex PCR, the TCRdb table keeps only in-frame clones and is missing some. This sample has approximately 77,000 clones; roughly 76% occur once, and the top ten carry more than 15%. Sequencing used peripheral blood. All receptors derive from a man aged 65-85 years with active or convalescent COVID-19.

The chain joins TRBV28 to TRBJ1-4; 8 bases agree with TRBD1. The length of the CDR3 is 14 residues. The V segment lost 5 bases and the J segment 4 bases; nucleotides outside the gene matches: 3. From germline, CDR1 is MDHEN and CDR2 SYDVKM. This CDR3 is CASSPGGRNEKLFF. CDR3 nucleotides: TGTGCCAGCAGTCCAGGGGGCCGTAATGAAAAACTGTTTTTT.

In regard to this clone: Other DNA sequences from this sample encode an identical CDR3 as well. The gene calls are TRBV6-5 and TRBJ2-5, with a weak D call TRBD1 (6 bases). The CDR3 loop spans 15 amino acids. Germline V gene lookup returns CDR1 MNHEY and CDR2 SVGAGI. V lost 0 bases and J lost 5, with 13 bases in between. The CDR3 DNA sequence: TGTGCCAGCAGTTACTCGAACAGGGTGTTGGAGACCCAGTACTTC. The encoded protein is CASSYSNRVLETQYF.

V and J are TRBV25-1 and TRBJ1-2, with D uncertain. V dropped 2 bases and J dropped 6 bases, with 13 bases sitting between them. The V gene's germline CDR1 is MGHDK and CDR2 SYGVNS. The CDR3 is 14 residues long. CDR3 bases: TGTGCCAGCAGTGAAGGTCCGGGTTGGCATGGCTACACCTTC. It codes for CASSEGPGWHGYTF.

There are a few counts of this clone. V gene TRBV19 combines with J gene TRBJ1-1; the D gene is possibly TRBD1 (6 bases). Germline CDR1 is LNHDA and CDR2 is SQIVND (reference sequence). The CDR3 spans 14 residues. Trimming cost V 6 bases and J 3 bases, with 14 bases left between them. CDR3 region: CASRNRARDTEAFF. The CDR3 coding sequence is TGTGCCAGTAGAAACAGGGCTAGGGACACTGAAGCTTTCTTT.

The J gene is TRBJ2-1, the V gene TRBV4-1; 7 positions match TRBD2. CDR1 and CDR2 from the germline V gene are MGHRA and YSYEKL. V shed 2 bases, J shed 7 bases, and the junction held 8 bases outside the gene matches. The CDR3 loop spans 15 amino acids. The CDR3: CASSQLPGLRNEQFF. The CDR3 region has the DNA TGCGCCAGCAGCCAACTCCCGGGACTAAGGAATGAGCAGTTCTTC.

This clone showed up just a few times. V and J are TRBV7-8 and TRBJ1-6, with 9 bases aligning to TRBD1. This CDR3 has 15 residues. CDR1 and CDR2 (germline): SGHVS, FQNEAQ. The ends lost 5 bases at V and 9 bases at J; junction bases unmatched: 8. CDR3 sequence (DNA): TGTGCCAGCAGCCCGCCGGTGGGACAGGGTTCACCCCTCCACTTT. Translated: CASSPPVGQGSPLHF.

The CDR3 coding sequence is TGCGCCAGCAGCTTGAACAGGGGAGGTGAAGCTTTCTTT. Protein: CASSLNRGGEAFF. The chain has TRBV5-1 and TRBJ1-1; TRBD1 agrees at 7 bases. This CDR3 contains 13 residues. In germline, CDR1 is SGHRS, CDR2 YFSETQ. Unmatched junction bases numbered 4, after V lost 1 base and J lost 7 bases. The complete variable domain, with remaining parts taken from reference TRBV5-1 and TRBJ1-1, reads KAGVTQTPRYLIKTRGQQVTLSCSPISGHRSVSWYQQTPGQGLQFLFEYFSETQRNKGNFPGRFSGRQFSNSRSEMNVSTLELGDSALYLCASSLNRGGEAFFGQGTRLTVV.

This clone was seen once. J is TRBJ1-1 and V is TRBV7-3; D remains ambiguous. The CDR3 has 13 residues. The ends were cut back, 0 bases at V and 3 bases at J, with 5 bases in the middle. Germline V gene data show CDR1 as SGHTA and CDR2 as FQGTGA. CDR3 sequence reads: CASSLTGDTEAFF. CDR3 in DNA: TGTGCCAGCAGCTTAACCGGGGACACTGAAGCTTTCTTT.

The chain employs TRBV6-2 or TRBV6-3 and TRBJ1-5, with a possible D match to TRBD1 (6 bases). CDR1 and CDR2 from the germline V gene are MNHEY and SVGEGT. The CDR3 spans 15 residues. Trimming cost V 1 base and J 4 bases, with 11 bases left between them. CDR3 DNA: TGTGCCAGCAGTTACTATCCCAGGGGAAATCAGCCCCAGCATTTT. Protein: CASSYYPRGNQPQHF.

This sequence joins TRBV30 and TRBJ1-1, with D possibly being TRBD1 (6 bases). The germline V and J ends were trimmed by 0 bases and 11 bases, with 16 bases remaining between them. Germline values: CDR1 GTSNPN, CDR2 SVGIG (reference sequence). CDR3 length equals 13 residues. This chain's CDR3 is CAWSVSGAFRAFF. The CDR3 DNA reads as TGTGCCTGGAGTGTATCAGGGGCCTTCCGGGCTTTCTTT.

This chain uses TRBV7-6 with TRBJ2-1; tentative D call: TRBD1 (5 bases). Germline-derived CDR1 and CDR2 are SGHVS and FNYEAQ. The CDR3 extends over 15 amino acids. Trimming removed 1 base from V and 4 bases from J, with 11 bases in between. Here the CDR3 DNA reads TGTGCCAGCAGCTTAGGAGACAGTCCATACAATGAGCAGTTCTTC. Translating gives CASSLGDSPYNEQFF.

The CDR3 sequence: CASRPTGQPNQPQHF. For the CDR3, the DNA is TGTGCCAGCAGGCCTACGGGACAGCCTAATCAGCCCCAGCATTTT. The rearrangement links TRBV2 to TRBJ1-5; 7 bases align to TRBD1. Germline-derived CDR1 and CDR2 are SNHLY and FYNNEI. The CDR3 spans 15 residues. V was pared by 6 bases and J by 4 bases, with 9 bases of the junction left unmatched. The whole variable domain, filled in from reference TRBV2 and TRBJ1-5, reads EPEVTQTPSHQVTQMGQEVILRCVPISNHLYFYWYRQILGQKVEFLVSFYNNEISEKSEIFDDQFSVERPDGSNFTLKIRSTKLEDSAMYFCASRPTGQPNQPQHFGDGTRLSIL.

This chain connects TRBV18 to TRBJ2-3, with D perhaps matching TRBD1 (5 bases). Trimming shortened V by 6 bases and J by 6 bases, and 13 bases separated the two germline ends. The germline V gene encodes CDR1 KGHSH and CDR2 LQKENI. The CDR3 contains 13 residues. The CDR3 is CASSTRSGDTQYF. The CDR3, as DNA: TGTGCCAGCTCGACAAGGTCAGGGGATACGCAGTATTTT.

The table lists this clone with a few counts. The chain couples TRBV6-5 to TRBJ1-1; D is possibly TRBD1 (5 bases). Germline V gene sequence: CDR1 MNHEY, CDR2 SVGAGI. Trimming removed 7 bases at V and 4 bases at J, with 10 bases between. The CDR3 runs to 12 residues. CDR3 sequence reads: CASTGISTEAFF. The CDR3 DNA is TGTGCCAGCACAGGGATTAGCACTGAAGCTTTCTTT.

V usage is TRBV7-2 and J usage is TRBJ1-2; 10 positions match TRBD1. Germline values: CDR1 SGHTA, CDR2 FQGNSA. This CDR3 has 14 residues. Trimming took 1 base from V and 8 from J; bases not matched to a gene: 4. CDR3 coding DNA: TGTGCCAGCAGCTTAGGACAGGGGGCGGGCGGCTACACCTTC. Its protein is CASSLGQGAGGYTF.

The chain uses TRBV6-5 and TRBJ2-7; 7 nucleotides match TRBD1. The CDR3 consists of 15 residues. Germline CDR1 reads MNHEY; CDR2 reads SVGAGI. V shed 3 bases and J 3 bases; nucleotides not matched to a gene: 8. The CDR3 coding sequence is TGTGCCAGCAGTTATTACAGGGGATCAATCTACGAGCAGTACTTC. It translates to CASSYYRGSIYEQYF.

CDR3 nucleotides: TGTGCCAGCAGTTTAATTCGGGGGAAGAATGAAAAACTGTTTTTT. Translating gives CASSLIRGKNEKLFF. The chain is built from TRBV27 and TRBJ1-4, with D maybe TRBD1 (5 bases). Germline V gene lookup returns CDR1 MNHEY and CDR2 SMNVEV (reference sequence). The CDR3 covers 15 residues. V was pared by 2 bases and J by 5 bases, with 12 bases between.

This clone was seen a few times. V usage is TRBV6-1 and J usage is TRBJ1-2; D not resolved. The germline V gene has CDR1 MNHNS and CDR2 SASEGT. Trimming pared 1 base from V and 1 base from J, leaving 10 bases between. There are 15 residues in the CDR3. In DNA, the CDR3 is TGTGCCAGCAGTGAAGTCTGGCAGAATAACTATGGCTACACCTTC. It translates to CASSEVWQNNYGYTF.

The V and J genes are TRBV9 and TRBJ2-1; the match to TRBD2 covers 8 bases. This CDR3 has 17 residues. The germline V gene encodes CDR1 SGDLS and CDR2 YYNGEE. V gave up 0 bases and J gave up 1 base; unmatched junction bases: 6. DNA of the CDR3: TGTGCCAGCAGCGTAGGGGGTAGCGGGGCATCCTACAATGAGCAGTTCTTC. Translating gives CASSVGGSGASYNEQFF.

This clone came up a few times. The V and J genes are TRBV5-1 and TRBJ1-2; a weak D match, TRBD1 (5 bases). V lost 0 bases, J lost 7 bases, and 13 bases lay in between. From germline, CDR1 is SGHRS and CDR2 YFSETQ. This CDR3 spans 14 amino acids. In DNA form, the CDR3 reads TGCGCCAGCAGCTTGGGGGGCGACGGATCTGGCTACACCTTC. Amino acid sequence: CASSLGGDGSGYTF.

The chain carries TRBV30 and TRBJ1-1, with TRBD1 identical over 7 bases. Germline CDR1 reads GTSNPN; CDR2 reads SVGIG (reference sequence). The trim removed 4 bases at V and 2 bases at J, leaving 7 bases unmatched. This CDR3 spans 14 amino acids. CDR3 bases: TGTGCCTGGAACAGGGGAGGTAGCAACACTGAAGCTTTCTTT. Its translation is CAWNRGGSNTEAFF.